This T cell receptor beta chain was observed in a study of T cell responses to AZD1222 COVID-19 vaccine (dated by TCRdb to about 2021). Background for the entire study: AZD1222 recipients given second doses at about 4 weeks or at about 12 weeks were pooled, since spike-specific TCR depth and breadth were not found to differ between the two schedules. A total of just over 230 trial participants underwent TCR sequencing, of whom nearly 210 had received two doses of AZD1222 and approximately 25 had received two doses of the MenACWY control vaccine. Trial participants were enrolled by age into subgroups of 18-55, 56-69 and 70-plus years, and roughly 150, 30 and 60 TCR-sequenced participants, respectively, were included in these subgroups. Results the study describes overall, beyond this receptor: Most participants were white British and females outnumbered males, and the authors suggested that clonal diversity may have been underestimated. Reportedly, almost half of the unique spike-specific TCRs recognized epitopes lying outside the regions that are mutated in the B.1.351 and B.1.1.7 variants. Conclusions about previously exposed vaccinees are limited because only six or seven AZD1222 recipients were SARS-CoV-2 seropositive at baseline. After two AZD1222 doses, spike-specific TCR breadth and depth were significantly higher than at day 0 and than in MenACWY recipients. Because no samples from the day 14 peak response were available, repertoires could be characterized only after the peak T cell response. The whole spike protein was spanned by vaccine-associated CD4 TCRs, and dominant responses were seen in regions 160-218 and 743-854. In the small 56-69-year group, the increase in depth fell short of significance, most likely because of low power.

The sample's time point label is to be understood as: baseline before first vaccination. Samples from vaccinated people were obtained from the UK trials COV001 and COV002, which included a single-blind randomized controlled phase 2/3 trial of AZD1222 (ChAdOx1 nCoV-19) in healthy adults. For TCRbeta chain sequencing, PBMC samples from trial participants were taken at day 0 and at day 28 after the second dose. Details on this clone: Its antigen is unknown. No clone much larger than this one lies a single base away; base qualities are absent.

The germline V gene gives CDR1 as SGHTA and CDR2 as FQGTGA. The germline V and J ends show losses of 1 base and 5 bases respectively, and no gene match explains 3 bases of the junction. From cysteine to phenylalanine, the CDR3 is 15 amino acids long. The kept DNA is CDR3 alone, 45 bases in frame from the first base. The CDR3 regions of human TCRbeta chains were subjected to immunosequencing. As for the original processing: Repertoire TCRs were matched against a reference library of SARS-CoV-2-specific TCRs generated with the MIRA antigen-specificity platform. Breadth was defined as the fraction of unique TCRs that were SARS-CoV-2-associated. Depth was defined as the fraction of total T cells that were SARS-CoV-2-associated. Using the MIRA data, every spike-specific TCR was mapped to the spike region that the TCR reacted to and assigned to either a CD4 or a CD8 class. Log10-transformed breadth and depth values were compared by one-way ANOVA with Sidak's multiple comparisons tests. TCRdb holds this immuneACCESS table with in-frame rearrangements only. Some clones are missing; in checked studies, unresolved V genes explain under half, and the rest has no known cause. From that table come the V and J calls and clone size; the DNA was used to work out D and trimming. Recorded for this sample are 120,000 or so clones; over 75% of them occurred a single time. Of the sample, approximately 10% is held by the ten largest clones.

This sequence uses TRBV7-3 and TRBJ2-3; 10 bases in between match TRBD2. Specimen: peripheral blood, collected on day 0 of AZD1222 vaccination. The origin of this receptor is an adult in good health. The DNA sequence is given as TGTGCCAGCAGCTTAAAAGCGGGGGGGCGAGATACGCAGTATTTT. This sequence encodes CASSLKAGGRDTQYF. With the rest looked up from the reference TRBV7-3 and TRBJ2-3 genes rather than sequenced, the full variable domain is GAGVSQTPSNKVTEKGKYVELRCDPISGHTALYWYRQSLGQGPEFLIYFQGTGAADDSGLPNDRFFAVRPEGSVSTLKIQRTERGDSAVYLCASSLKAGGRDTQYFGPGTRLTVL.